The rows below give T cell receptor beta chains drawn from one sample of a study of blood T cell repertoires in COVID-19. Data came from immunoSEQ multiplex PCR; TCRdb stores just in-frame clones and leaves some out. The sample records some 200,000 clones, around 80% being singletons. Sequencing used peripheral blood. Source of these receptors: an older woman with COVID-19, enrolled during active disease. Each CDR3 is given with its conserved first and last residue. Fields, in order: clone size, D gene, J gene, V gene, CDR3 protein, CDR3 DNA. A D gene is named only where the DNA matches it firmly. Size is omitted from some rows. Given values are once, few, many or a class for expanded clones.

size: few
D: TRBD1
J: TRBJ1-3
V: TRBV15
CDR3: CATSRGTGGVGNTIYF
DNA: TGTGCCACCAGCAGAGGCACAGGGGGCGTTGGAAACACCATATATTTT

size: .
D: .
J: TRBJ1-5
V: TRBV5-1
CDR3: CASSLDGSNQPQHF
DNA: TGCGCCAGCAGCTTGGACGGTAGCAATCAGCCCCAGCATTTT

size: .
D: .
J: TRBJ1-1
V: TRBV6-6
CDR3: CASTPPRGAAFF
DNA: TGTGCCAGCACCCCCCCAAGGGGCGCCGCTTTCTTT

size: .
D: .
J: TRBJ2-7
V: TRBV19
CDR3: CASSYRVTYEQYF
DNA: TGTGCCAGTAGTTACAGGGTGACCTACGAGCAGTACTTC

size: .
D: .
J: TRBJ1-3
V: TRBV5-5
CDR3: CASSFGQVGNTIYF
DNA: TGTGCCAGCAGCTTTGGGCAAGTTGGAAACACCATATATTTT

size: .
D: TRBD1
J: TRBJ1-3
V: TRBV12-5
CDR3: CASASDRLLGNTIYF
DNA: TGTGCTAGTGCCTCGGACAGGCTCCTTGGAAACACCATATATTTT

size: .
D: TRBD1
J: TRBJ2-2
V: TRBV5-1
CDR3: CASSWGQGNGELFF
DNA: TGCGCCAGCAGCTGGGGACAGGGAAACGGGGAGCTGTTTTTT

size: .
D: .
J: TRBJ2-5
V: TRBV11-2
CDR3: CASSLGTLAQETQYF
DNA: TGTGCCAGCAGCTTAGGCACACTAGCCCAAGAGACCCAGTACTTC

size: .
D: .
J: TRBJ1-6
V: TRBV2
CDR3: CASSVQGSYSPLHF
DNA: TGTGCCAGCAGCGTACAGGGCAGTTATTCACCCCTCCACTTT

size: once
D: TRBD1
J: TRBJ1-3
V: TRBV30
CDR3: CAWGQGIGNTIYF
DNA: TGTGCCTGGGGACAGGGTATTGGAAACACCATATATTTT

size: .
D: .
J: TRBJ1-2
V: TRBV6-5
CDR3: CASSEAGNYGYTF
DNA: TGTGCCAGCAGCGAGGCTGGGAACTATGGCTACACCTTC

size: once
D: .
J: TRBJ2-1
V: TRBV11-2
CDR3: CASSLRASANEQFF
DNA: TGTGCCAGCAGCTTAAGGGCTAGCGCAAATGAGCAGTTCTTC

size: .
D: .
J: TRBJ1-2
V: TRBV3-1/TRBV3-2
CDR3: CASSSRQRNYGYTF
DNA: TGTGCCAGCAGCTCCCGACAGAGGAACTATGGCTACACCTTC

size: few
D: .
J: TRBJ1-1
V: TRBV10-3
CDR3: CAINGGFGAFF
DNA: TGTGCCATCAACGGAGGATTCGGGGCTTTCTTT

size: .
D: .
J: TRBJ1-1
V: TRBV5-6
CDR3: CASSLLGGGTEAFF
DNA: TGTGCCAGCAGCTTGCTCGGCGGAGGCACTGAAGCTTTCTTT

size: .
D: TRBD2
J: TRBJ2-1
V: TRBV7-9
CDR3: CASSSQTAGLAYNEQFF
DNA: TGTGCCAGCAGCTCCCAGACGGCGGGACTAGCCTACAATGAGCAGTTCTTC

size: .
D: TRBD1
J: TRBJ2-2
V: TRBV5-8
CDR3: CASRNTLQGANTGELFF
DNA: TGTGCCAGCAGAAATACCCTCCAGGGGGCGAACACCGGGGAGCTGTTTTTT

size: once
D: .
J: TRBJ1-2
V: TRBV9
CDR3: CASSVENKGYGYTF
DNA: TGTGCCAGCAGCGTAGAGAACAAGGGGTATGGCTACACCTTC

size: once
D: .
J: TRBJ1-2
V: TRBV6-5
CDR3: CASSTGNYGYTF
DNA: TGTGCCAGCAGTACAGGGAACTATGGCTACACCTTC

size: .
D: TRBD2
J: TRBJ2-3
V: TRBV4-1
CDR3: CASSQDRASGTDTQYF
DNA: TGCGCCAGCAGCCAAGATAGGGCTAGCGGGACAGATACGCAGTATTTT

size: .
D: .
J: TRBJ1-1
V: TRBV5-1
CDR3: CASGGQNTEAFF
DNA: TGCGCCAGCGGAGGCCAGAACACTGAAGCTTTCTTT

size: .
D: TRBD2
J: TRBJ2-2
V: TRBV28
CDR3: CATETSGTGELFF
DNA: TGTGCCACGGAGACTAGCGGCACCGGGGAGCTGTTTTTT

size: once
D: TRBD1
J: TRBJ1-3
V: TRBV28
CDR3: CASTGTGRGNTIYF
DNA: TGTGCCAGCACCGGGACAGGGCGTGGAAACACCATATATTTT

size: .
D: TRBD1
J: TRBJ1-1
V: TRBV18
CDR3: CASSPGQKNTEAFF
DNA: TGTGCCAGCTCACCGGGACAGAAGAACACTGAAGCTTTCTTT

size: few
D: TRBD2
J: TRBJ2-1
V: TRBV6-5
CDR3: CASRQIAGGYNEQFF
DNA: TGTGCCAGCAGGCAAATAGCGGGAGGCTACAATGAGCAGTTCTTC

size: .
D: .
J: TRBJ1-4
V: TRBV7-9
CDR3: CASSLKGWDEKLFF
DNA: TGTGCCAGCAGCTTAAAGGGGTGGGATGAAAAACTGTTTTTT

size: .
D: .
J: TRBJ1-3
V: TRBV9
CDR3: CASSVGSRGNGNTIYF
DNA: TGTGCCAGCAGCGTAGGAAGTAGGGGAAACGGAAACACCATATATTTT

size: few
D: TRBD1
J: TRBJ1-1
V: TRBV5-4
CDR3: CASSPRTGNTEAFF
DNA: TGTGCCAGCAGCCCGAGGACAGGGAACACTGAAGCTTTCTTT

size: .
D: TRBD2
J: TRBJ2-1
V: TRBV28
CDR3: CASSLSGSSNEQFF
DNA: TGTGCCAGCAGTTTGAGCGGGAGTAGTAATGAGCAGTTCTTC